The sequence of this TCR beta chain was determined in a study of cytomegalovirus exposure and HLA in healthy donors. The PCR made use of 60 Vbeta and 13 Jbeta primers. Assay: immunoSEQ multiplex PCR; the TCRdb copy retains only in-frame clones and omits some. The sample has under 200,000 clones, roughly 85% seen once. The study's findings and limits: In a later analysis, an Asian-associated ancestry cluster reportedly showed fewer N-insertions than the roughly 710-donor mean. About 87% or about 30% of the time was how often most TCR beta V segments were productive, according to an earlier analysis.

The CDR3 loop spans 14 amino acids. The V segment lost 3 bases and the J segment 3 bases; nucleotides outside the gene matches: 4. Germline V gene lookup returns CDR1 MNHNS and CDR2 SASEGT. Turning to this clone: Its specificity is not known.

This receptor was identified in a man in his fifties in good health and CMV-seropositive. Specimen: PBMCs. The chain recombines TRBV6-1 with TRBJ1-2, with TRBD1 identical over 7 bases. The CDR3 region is CASSDQGGYYGYTF. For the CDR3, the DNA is TGTGCCAGCAGTGACCAGGGGGGCTACTATGGCTACACCTTC.